Listed here are 27 T cell receptor beta chains from one sample, sequenced in a study of blood T cell repertoires in COVID-19. Clones were read by immunoSEQ multiplex PCR, and TCRdb kept only the in-frame ones, dropping some. The sample carries under 150,000 clones, around 85% recorded once. Material for sequencing was peripheral blood. The receptor set was obtained from a woman aged 60-75 years with COVID-19, enrolled during active disease.

The chain recombines TRBV18 with TRBJ2-1; tentatively, D is TRBD1 (6 bases). V lost 3 bases and J lost 2, with 11 bases in between. CDR3 length equals 15 residues. The germline CDR1 and CDR2 sequences are KGHSH and LQKENI. For the CDR3, the DNA is TGTGCCAGCTCACCCGACAGGACAGCCTACAATGAGCAGTTCTTC. Translated: CASSPDRTAYNEQFF.

This rearrangement joins TRBV19 to TRBJ1-6, with 9 bases matching TRBD1. CDR3 size: 14 residues. Germline loops: CDR1 LNHDA, CDR2 SQIVND (reference sequence). Trimming at V came to 8 bases and at J to 6 bases, leaving 5 bases not matched to a gene. This chain's CDR3 is CASGDRVLNSPLHF. The CDR3 nucleotides read TGTGCCAGTGGGGACAGGGTCCTTAATTCACCCCTCCACTTT.

This clone was observed a handful of times. This chain uses TRBV12-5 with TRBJ1-2; 7 bases match TRBD1. Germline V CDR1 and CDR2: LGHNT, FRNRAP. V gave up 4 bases and J gave up 7 bases; unmatched junction bases: 9. The CDR3 length is 14 residues. CDR3 nucleotides: TGTGCTAGTGGTTGGACCGGACAGGCCGGTGGCTACACCTTC. Translation gives CASGWTGQAGGYTF.

V is TRBV28 and J is TRBJ1-5, with a tentative D call TRBD1 (5 bases). This CDR3 has 13 amino acids. CDR1 is MDHEN, CDR2 SYDVKM, per germline. The V and J ends lost 4 bases and 3 bases respectively, with 7 bases between them. CDR3 sequence: CASSSGNNQPQHF. CDR3 sequence (DNA): TGTGCCAGCAGTTCAGGGAACAATCAGCCCCAGCATTTT.

The chain joins TRBV5-4 to TRBJ2-5; D not resolved. Germline V gene sequence: CDR1 SGHNT, CDR2 YYREEE (reference sequence). The CDR3 runs 13 residues. V lost 0 bases, J lost 2 bases, and 5 bases lay in between. The CDR3: CASSLAVQETQYF. CDR3 coding DNA: TGTGCCAGCAGCTTGGCGGTACAAGAGACCCAGTACTTC.

About this clone: Different DNA sequences within this sample yield the same CDR3. The chain joins TRBV18 to TRBJ1-2; TRBD1 aligns across 10 bases. The J segment lost 6 bases and the V segment lost 1 base, leaving 2 bases of the junction unmatched. Per the germline V gene, CDR1 is KGHSH and CDR2 is LQKENI. The CDR3 contains 14 residues. CDR3 DNA: TGTGCCAGCTCACCACTGGACAGGGGGGATGGCTACACCTTC. Its protein product is CASSPLDRGDGYTF. Based on the CDR3 plus reference TRBV18 and TRBJ1-2, the full variable domain is NAGVMQNPRHLVRRRGQEARLRCSPMKGHSHVYWYRQLPEEGLKFMVYLQKENIIDESGMPKERFSAEFPKEGPSILRIQQVVRGDSAAYFCASSPLDRGDGYTFGSGTRLTVV.

This clone has only a few counts. This chain uses TRBV7-9 with TRBJ2-7; unclear D gene. CDR1 SEHNR and CDR2 FQNEAQ come from the germline V gene (reference sequence). Trimming took 2 bases from V and 5 from J, leaving 7 bases between them. The CDR3 contains 12 residues. CDR3 sequence reads: CASSLIFHEQYF. The CDR3 DNA reads TGTGCCAGCAGCTTAATCTTCCACGAGCAGTACTTC.

The rearrangement links TRBV29-1 to TRBJ1-4, with TRBD1 identical over 10 bases. The CDR3 sequence is 16 residues long. Per the germline V gene, CDR1 is SQVTM and CDR2 is ANQGSEA. V shed 6 bases and J 0 bases; nucleotides not matched to a gene: 7. CDR3 bases: TGCAGCGTCTTGACAGGGGGCTCGGCAACTAATGAAAAACTGTTTTTT. It encodes CSVLTGGSATNEKLFF. Full variable domain (remainder filled in from reference TRBV29-1 and TRBJ1-4): SAVISQKPSRDICQRGTSLTIQCQVDSQVTMMFWYRQQPGQSLTLIATANQGSEATYESGFVIDKFPISRPNLTFSTLTVSNMSPEDSSIYLCSVLTGGSATNEKLFFGSGTQLSVL.

The chain recombines TRBV7-6 with TRBJ1-1, with D possibly being TRBD1 (6 bases). Germline assignment: CDR1 SGHVS and CDR2 FNYEAQ. V lost 5 bases, J lost 1 base, and 14 bases lay in between. This CDR3 is built from 15 residues. CDR3 sequence reads: CASSQSVQGNTEAFF. Written as DNA, the CDR3 is TGTGCCAGCAGCCAATCCGTACAGGGGAACACTGAAGCTTTCTTT.

This clone was observed a single time. V gene TRBV6-1 combines with J gene TRBJ2-7; 11 positions agree with TRBD2. V shed 1 base and J 2 bases; nucleotides not matched to a gene: 16. The CDR3 runs to 20 residues. Germline V gene data show CDR1 as MNHNS and CDR2 as SASEGT. CDR3 coding DNA: TGTGCCAGCAGTGAAGGGTTAGCGGGGGGGAAAATCCACGGTACCTACGAGCAGTACTTC. Translating it yields CASSEGLAGGKIHGTYEQYF.

The chain joins TRBV4-3 to TRBJ1-2; TRBD1 agrees at 8 bases. CDR1 and CDR2 from the germline V gene are LGHNA and YSLEER. Trimming at V came to 0 bases and at J to 6 bases, leaving 12 bases not matched to a gene. The CDR3 runs 17 residues. The CDR3 DNA follows: TGCGCCAGCAGCCAAGATCATACCGACAGGGGTCTCGATGGCTACACCTTC. Protein product: CASSQDHTDRGLDGYTF.

V is TRBV3-1 (or the pseudogene TRBV3-2) and J is TRBJ2-3, with 7 positions matching TRBD1. The V gene's germline CDR1 is LGHDT and CDR2 YNNKEL (reference sequence). The length of the CDR3 is 15 residues. V shed 3 bases and J 2 bases; nucleotides not matched to a gene: 5. CDR3 nucleotides: TGTGCCAGCAGCCAGAGGACAGGCTCCACAGATACGCAGTATTTT. This encodes CASSQRTGSTDTQYF.

The genes are TRBV9 and TRBJ2-2, with TRBD2 as a possible D gene (6 bases). This CDR3 is 16 amino acids long. Germline CDR1 reads SGDLS; CDR2 reads YYNGEE. The germline V and J ends were trimmed by 0 bases and 7 bases, with 16 bases remaining between them. CDR3 protein: CASSVVPASDGGELFF. The DNA for the CDR3 is TGTGCCAGCAGCGTAGTTCCGGCTAGCGATGGCGGGGAGCTGTTTTTT. Drawing the rest from reference TRBV9 and TRBJ2-2, the complete variable domain is DSGVTQTPKHLITATGQRVTLRCSPRSGDLSVYWYQQSLDQGLQFLIQYYNGEERAKGNILERFSAQQFPDLHSELNLSSLELGDSALYFCASSVVPASDGGELFFGEGSRLTVL.

This clone occurred once. This sequence joins TRBV27 and TRBJ1-5, with D possibly being TRBD1 (5 bases). The CDR3 runs to 13 residues. The V gene's germline CDR1 is MNHEY and CDR2 SMNVEV (reference sequence). Trimming left V 11 bases short and J 7 bases short, with 18 bases between. CDR3 protein: CALPPGGCQPQHF. The CDR3 nucleotides read TGTGCCCTCCCCCCCGGGGGGTGCCAGCCCCAGCATTTT.

Worth noting for this clone: Other DNA sequences in this specimen translate into the identical CDR3. The V call is TRBV10-3, the J call TRBJ1-4; a weak D match, TRBD1 (6 bases). The V gene's germline CDR1 is ENHRY and CDR2 SYGVKD. V lost 0 bases to trimming and J lost 3 bases, with 8 bases between them. The CDR3 is 15 amino acids. CDR3 sequence: CAISESTGPNEKLFF. CDR3 DNA sequence: TGTGCCATCAGTGAGTCGACAGGACCTAATGAAAAACTGTTTTTT.

The chain is built from TRBV18 and TRBJ1-1; 8 bases align to TRBD1. Germline trimming cut 2 bases from V and 4 bases from J; bases unmatched to any gene: 9. This CDR3 is built from 16 residues. Per the germline V gene, CDR1 is KGHSH and CDR2 is LQKENI. The CDR3 reads CASSPGLTGGATEAFF. The CDR3 DNA is TGTGCCAGCTCACCAGGGCTAACAGGGGGTGCCACTGAAGCTTTCTTT.

The V call is TRBV28, the J call TRBJ1-6; TRBD1 matches 8 bases. Trimming took 5 bases from V and 10 from J; bases not matched to a gene: 10. Germline lookup yields CDR1 MDHEN and CDR2 SYDVKM. The CDR3 is made up of 15 amino acids. CDR3 loop: CASSPKTGANSPLHF. CDR3 coding DNA: TGTGCCAGCAGTCCCAAGACAGGGGCAAACTCACCCCTCCACTTT.

V and J are TRBV24-1 and TRBJ2-3, with D tentatively TRBD1 (5 bases). This CDR3 contains 18 residues. Germline assignment: CDR1 KGHDR and CDR2 SFDVKD. The V end lost 1 base, the J end lost 0 bases, and 16 bases lay between the germline ends. In nucleotides, the CDR3 is TGTGCCACCAGTGATTTCGGTTATCAGGGCCCAAGCACAGATACGCAGTATTTT. It encodes CATSDFGYQGPSTDTQYF.

The V and J genes are TRBV11-3 and TRBJ2-2; a weak D match, TRBD1 (6 bases). Trimming took 4 bases from V and 0 from J, leaving 12 bases between them. This CDR3 is 16 amino acids long. Germline CDR1 SGHNT, CDR2 YENEEA. CDR3 nucleotide sequence: TGTGCCAGCAGCTCAAGGGGGTATGCGAACACCGGGGAGCTGTTTTTT. This gives the protein CASSSRGYANTGELFF.

V and J are TRBV11-2 and TRBJ1-6, with a possible D match to TRBD1 (6 bases). The CDR3 sequence is 15 residues long. CDR1 is SGHAT and CDR2 is FQNNGV in the germline V gene. Trimming cost V 4 bases and J 6 bases, with 13 bases left between them. The CDR3 nucleotides read TGTGCCAGCAGCTCCCGGACAGTGCGTAATTCACCCCTCCACTTT. Translated, it gives CASSSRTVRNSPLHF.

The V and J genes are TRBV29-1 and TRBJ1-2, with TRBD1 matching 7 bases. Germline V lookup: CDR1 SQVTM, CDR2 ANQGSEA. CDR3 length: 12 residues. Trimming at V came to 6 bases and at J to 7 bases, leaving 8 bases not matched to a gene. This CDR3 reads CSVRGQGGGYTF. The CDR3 DNA follows: TGCAGCGTCCGAGGGCAGGGGGGTGGCTACACCTTC.

The table lists this clone with many counts. J is TRBJ1-1 and V is TRBV5-1; 10 bases align to TRBD1. Trimming at V came to 0 bases and at J to 1 base, leaving 3 bases not matched to a gene. Germline CDR1 SGHRS, CDR2 YFSETQ. The CDR3 has 16 amino acids. The CDR3 nucleotides read TGCGCCAGCAGCTTGGGACAGGGGGCTTGGAACACTGAAGCTTTCTTT. Amino acid sequence: CASSLGQGAWNTEAFF.

The V call is TRBV7-9, the J call TRBJ1-1; possible D gene TRBD1, 6 bases. Germline assignment: CDR1 SEHNR and CDR2 FQNEAQ (reference sequence). Between the trimmed V and J ends, which lost 3 bases and 8 bases, there was a span of 31 bases. CDR3 length: 19 amino acids. The CDR3 loop reads CASSFPGASDRAAIHEAFF. The CDR3 DNA is TGTGCCAGCAGCTTCCCAGGGGCCAGTGACCGTGCCGCGATTCACGAAGCTTTCTTT.

In its sample, this clone was seen once. The V call is TRBV15, the J call TRBJ1-5; D not resolved. This CDR3 has 14 residues. The V gene lost 0 bases and the J gene lost 6 bases, with 9 bases spanning the gap. Germline loops: CDR1 LNHNV, CDR2 YYDKDF (reference sequence). For the CDR3, the DNA is TGTGCCACCAGCAGAGATCCGACATCTCAGCCCCAGCATTTT. This translates into CATSRDPTSQPQHF.

This chain links TRBV7-3 with TRBJ1-6; perhaps TRBD1 as D (5 bases). The V end was cut by 3 bases, the J end by 5 bases, with 11 bases between. The CDR3 is 15 residues long. Germline values: CDR1 SGHTA, CDR2 FQGTGA. CDR3 amino acids: CASSFGTGDNSPLHF. The CDR3 region has the DNA TGTGCCAGCAGCTTCGGGACGGGAGATAATTCACCCCTCCACTTT.

This clone was counted between two and nine times. V and J are TRBV18 and TRBJ1-2; 8 bases are shared with TRBD1. V shed 3 bases and J 2 bases; nucleotides not matched to a gene: 2. The CDR3 extends over 14 amino acids. Per the germline V gene, CDR1 is KGHSH and CDR2 is LQKENI. The CDR3 reads CASSPRTGNYGYTF. The CDR3 region has the DNA TGTGCCAGCTCACCTCGGACAGGGAACTATGGCTACACCTTC.

The chain carries TRBV7-9 and TRBJ1-4, with 7 bases lining up with TRBD1. This CDR3 contains 14 residues. Germline assignment: CDR1 SEHNR and CDR2 FQNEAQ (reference sequence). V lost 3 bases, J lost 6 bases, and 4 bases stayed unmatched. As DNA, the CDR3 is TGTGCCAGCAGCTTCGGGACAGAGGATGAAAAACTGTTTTTT. It codes for CASSFGTEDEKLFF.